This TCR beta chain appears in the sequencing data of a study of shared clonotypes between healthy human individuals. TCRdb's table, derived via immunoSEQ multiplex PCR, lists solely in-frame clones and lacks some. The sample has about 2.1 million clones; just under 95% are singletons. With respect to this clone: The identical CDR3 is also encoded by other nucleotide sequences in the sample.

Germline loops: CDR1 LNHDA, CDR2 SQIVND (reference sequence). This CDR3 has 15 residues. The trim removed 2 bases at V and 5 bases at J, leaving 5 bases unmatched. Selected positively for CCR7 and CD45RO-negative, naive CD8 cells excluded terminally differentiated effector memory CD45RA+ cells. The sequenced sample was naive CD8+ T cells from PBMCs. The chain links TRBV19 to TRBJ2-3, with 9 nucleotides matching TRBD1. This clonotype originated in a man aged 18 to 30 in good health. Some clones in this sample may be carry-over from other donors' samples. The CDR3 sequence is CASSIRDRAGDTQYF. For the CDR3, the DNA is TGTGCCAGTAGTATAAGGGACAGGGCCGGAGATACGCAGTATTTT.